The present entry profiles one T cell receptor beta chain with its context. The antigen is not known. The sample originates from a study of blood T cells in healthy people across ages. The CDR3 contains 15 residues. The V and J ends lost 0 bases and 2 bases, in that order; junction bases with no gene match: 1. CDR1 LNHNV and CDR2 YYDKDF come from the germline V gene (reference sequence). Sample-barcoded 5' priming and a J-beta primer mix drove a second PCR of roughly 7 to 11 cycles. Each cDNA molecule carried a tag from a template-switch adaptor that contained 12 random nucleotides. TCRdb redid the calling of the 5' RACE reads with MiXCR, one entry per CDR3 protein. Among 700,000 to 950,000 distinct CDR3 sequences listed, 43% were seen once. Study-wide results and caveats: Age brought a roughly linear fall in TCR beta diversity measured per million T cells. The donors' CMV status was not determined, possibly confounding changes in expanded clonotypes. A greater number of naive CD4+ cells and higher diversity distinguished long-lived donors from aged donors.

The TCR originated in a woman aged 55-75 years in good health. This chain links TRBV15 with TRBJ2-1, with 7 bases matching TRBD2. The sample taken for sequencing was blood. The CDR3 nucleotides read TGTGCCACCAGCAGAGATGGGGGGGCCTACAATGAGCAGTTCTTC. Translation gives CATSRDGGAYNEQFF.